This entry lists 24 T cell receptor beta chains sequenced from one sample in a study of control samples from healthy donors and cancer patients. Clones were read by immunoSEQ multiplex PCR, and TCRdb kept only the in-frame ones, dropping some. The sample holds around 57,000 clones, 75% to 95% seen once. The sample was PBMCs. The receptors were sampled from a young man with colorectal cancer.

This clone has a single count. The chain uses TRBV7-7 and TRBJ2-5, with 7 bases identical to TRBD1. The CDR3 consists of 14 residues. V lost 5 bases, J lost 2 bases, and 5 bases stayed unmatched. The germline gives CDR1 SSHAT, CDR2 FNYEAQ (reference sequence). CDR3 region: CASSPGTVQETQYF. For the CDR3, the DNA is TGTGCCAGCAGCCCGGGGACAGTACAAGAGACCCAGTACTTC.

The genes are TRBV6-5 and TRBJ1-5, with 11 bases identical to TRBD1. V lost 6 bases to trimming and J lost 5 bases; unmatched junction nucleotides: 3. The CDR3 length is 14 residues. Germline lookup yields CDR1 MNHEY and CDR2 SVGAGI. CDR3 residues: CASRSGQGDQPQHF. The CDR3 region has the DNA TGTGCCAGCAGGTCGGGACAGGGGGATCAGCCCCAGCATTTT.

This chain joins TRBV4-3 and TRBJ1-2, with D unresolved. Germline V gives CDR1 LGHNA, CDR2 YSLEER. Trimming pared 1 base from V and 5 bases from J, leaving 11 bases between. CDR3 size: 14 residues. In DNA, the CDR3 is TGCGCCAGCAGCCAAGTGACGGGAAGTTATGGCTACACCTTC. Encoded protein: CASSQVTGSYGYTF.

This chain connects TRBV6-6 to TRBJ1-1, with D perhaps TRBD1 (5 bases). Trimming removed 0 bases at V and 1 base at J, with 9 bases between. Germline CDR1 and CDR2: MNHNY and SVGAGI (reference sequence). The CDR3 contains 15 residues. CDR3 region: CASSYSKGRNTEAFF. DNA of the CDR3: TGTGCCAGCAGTTACTCGAAGGGGCGGAACACTGAAGCTTTCTTT.

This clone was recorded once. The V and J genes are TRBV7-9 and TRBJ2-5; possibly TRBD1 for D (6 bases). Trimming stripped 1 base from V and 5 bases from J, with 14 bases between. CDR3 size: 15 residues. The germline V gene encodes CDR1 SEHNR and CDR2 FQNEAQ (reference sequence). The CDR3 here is CASSLDDRRRETQYF. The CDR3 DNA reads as TGTGCCAGCAGCTTAGACGACAGGAGAAGGGAGACCCAGTACTTC. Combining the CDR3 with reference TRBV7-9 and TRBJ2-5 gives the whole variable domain DTGVSQNPRHKITKRGQNVTFRCDPISEHNRLYWYRQTLGQGPEFLTYFQNEAQLEKSRLLSDRFSAERPKGSFSTLEIQRTEQGDSAMYLCASSLDDRRRETQYFGPGTRLLVL.

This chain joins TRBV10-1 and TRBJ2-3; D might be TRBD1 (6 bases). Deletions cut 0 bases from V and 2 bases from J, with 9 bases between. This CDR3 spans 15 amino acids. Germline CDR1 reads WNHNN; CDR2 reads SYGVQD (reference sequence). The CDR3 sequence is CASSESGDNTDTQYF. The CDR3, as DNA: TGCGCCAGCAGTGAGTCGGGGGACAACACAGATACGCAGTATTTT.

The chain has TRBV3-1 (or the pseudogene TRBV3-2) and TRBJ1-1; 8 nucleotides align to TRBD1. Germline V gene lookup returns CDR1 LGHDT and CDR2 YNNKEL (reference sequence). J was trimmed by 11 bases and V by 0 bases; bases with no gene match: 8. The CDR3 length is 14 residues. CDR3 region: CASSQEDRALGAFF. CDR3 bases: TGTGCCAGCAGCCAAGAGGACAGGGCTTTAGGGGCTTTCTTT.

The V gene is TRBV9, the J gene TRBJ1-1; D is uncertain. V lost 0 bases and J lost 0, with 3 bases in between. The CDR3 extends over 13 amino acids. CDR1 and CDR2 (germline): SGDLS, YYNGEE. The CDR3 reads CASSVAVNTEAFF. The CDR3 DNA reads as TGTGCCAGCAGCGTAGCGGTGAACACTGAAGCTTTCTTT. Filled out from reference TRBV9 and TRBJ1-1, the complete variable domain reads DSGVTQTPKHLITATGQRVTLRCSPRSGDLSVYWYQQSLDQGLQFLIQYYNGEERAKGNILERFSAQQFPDLHSELNLSSLELGDSALYFCASSVAVNTEAFFGQGTRLTVV.

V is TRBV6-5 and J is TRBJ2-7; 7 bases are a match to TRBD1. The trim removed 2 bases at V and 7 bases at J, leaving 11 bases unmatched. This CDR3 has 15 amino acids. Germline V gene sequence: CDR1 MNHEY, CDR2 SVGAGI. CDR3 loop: CASSYEGALPEEQYF. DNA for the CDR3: TGTGCCAGCAGTTACGAGGGGGCCCTCCCGGAGGAGCAGTACTTC.

Here the CDR3 DNA reads TGTGCCAGCAGTGAAGGCTTCCGGGGGGGCGAGCAGTACGTC. It yields the protein CASSEGFRGGEQYV. The chain uses TRBV6-1 and TRBJ2-7; 8 bases are shared with TRBD2. This CDR3 comprises 14 residues. V was clipped by 1 base and J by 6 bases; unmatched bases: 5. From germline, CDR1 is MNHNS and CDR2 SASEGT.

In DNA, the CDR3 is TGTGCCAGCAGCATACCGGGACAGGGCCAAGAGACCCAGTACTTC. Translation: CASSIPGQGQETQYF. The rearrangement joins TRBV9 to TRBJ2-5; 9 bases align to TRBD1. The V and J ends lost 4 bases and 1 base, in that order; junction bases with no gene match: 5. Germline V lookup: CDR1 SGDLS, CDR2 YYNGEE. This CDR3 is 15 amino acids long.

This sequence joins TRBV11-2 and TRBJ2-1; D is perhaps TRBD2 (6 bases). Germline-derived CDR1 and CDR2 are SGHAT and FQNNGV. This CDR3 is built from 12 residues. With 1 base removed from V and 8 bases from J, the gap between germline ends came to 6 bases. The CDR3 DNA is TGTGCCAGCAGCTTAGGGGGGGATGAGCAGTTCTTC. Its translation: CASSLGGDEQFF.

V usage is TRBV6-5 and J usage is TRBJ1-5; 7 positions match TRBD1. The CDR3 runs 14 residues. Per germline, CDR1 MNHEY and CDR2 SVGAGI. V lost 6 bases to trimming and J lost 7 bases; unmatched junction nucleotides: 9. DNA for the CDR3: TGTGCCAGCAGCGACCGACAGGGTGACCAGCCCCAGCATTTT. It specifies CASSDRQGDQPQHF.

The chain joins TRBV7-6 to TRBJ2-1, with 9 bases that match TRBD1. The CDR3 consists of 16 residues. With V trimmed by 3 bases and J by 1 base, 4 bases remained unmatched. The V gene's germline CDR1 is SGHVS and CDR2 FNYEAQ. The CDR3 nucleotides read TGTGCCAGCAGCTTCCAAGGACAGGGGTCCTACAATGAGCAGTTCTTC. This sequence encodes CASSFQGQGSYNEQFF.

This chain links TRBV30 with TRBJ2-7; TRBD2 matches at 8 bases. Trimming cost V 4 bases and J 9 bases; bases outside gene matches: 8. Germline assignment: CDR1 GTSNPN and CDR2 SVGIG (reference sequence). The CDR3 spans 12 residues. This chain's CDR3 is CAWTEGGGLQYF. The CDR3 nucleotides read TGTGCCTGGACGGAAGGCGGGGGGTTGCAGTACTTC.

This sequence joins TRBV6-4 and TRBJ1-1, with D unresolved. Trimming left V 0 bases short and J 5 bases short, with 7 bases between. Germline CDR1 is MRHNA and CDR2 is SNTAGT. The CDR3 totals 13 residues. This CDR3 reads CASSDSPRTEAFF. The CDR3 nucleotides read TGTGCCAGCAGTGACTCTCCGAGGACTGAAGCTTTCTTT.

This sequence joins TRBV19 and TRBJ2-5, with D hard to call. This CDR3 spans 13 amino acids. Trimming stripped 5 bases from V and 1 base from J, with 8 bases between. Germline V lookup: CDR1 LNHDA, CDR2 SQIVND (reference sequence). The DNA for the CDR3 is TGTGCCAGTAGTTTCATGGGCCAAGAGACCCAGTACTTC. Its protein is CASSFMGQETQYF.

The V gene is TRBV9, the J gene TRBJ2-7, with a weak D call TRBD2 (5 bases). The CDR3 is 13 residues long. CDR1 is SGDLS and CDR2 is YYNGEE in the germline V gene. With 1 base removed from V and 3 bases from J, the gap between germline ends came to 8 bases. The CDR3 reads CASSVQRYYEQYV. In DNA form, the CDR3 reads TGTGCCAGCAGCGTACAGCGGTACTACGAGCAGTACGTC.

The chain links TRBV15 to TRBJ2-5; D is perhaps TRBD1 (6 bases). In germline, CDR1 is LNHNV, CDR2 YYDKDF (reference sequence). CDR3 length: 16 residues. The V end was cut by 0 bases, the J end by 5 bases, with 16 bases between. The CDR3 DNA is TGTGCCACCAGCAGAGATTTGGTAGTCCAGGGGGAGACCCAGTACTTC. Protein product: CATSRDLVVQGETQYF.

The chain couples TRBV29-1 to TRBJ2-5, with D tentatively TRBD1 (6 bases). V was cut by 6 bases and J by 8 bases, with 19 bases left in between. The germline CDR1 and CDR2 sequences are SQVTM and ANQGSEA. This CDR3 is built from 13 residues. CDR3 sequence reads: CSVLQDRPNTQYF. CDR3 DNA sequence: TGCAGCGTCCTCCAGGACAGACCTAATACCCAGTACTTC.

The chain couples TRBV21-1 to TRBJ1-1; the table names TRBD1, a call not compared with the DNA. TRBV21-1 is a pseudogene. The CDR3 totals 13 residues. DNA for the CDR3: TGTGCCAGCACCCCTAACAGGGTTGGTGAAGCTTTCTTT. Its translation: CASTPNRVGEAFF.

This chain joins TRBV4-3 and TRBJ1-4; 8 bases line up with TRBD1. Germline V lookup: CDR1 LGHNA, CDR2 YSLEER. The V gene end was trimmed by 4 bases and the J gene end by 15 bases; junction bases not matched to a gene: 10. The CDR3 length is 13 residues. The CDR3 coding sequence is TGCGCCAGCAGCCCACACCGCGGGACAGGAGTGTTTTTT. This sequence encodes CASSPHRGTGVFF.

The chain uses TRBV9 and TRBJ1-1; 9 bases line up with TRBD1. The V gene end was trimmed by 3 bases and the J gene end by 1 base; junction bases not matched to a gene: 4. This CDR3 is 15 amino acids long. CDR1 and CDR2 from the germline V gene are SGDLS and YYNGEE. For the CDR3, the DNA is TGTGCCAGCAGCGCATTACAGGGGGCGAACACTGAAGCTTTCTTT. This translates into CASSALQGANTEAFF. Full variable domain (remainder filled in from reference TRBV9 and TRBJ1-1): DSGVTQTPKHLITATGQRVTLRCSPRSGDLSVYWYQQSLDQGLQFLIQYYNGEERAKGNILERFSAQQFPDLHSELNLSSLELGDSALYFCASSALQGANTEAFFGQGTRLTVV.

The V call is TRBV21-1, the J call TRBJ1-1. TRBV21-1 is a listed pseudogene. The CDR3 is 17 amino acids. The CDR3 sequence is CASSKAIPKAPNTEAFF. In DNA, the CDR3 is TGTGCCAGCAGCAAAGCGATTCCCAAGGCCCCGAACACTGAAGCTTTCTTT.